A selection of T cell receptor beta chains follows, all from one sample in a study of shared clonotypes between healthy human individuals. Method: immunoSEQ multiplex PCR; TCRdb's copy keeps in-frame clones and lacks some. Of more than 600,000 clones listed, 92% are singletons. Material: naive CD8+ T cells sorted from blood. These receptors were obtained from a man between 25 and 39 years old in good health. Each CDR3 is given with its conserved first and last residue. Each record gives: V gene, D gene, CDR3 length, J gene, clone size, CDR3 protein, CDR3 DNA. D genes are given only for firm matches. Only some rows state a clone size, as once, few, many or a class for expanded clones.

v_gene: TRBV7-6
d_gene: TRBD2
len: 15
j_gene: TRBJ2-1
abundance: NA
CDR3aa: CASSWNRLAGNEQFF
CDR3nt: TGTGCCAGCAGCTGGAACAGACTAGCGGGCAATGAGCAGTTCTTC

v_gene: TRBV7-8
d_gene: NA
len: 14
j_gene: TRBJ1-1
abundance: NA
CDR3aa: CASSKNAMGTEAFF
CDR3nt: TGTGCCAGCAGTAAAAATGCGATGGGCACTGAAGCTTTCTTT

v_gene: TRBV19
d_gene: TRBD1
len: 16
j_gene: TRBJ2-1
abundance: NA
CDR3aa: CAILSWGQGRSNEQFF
CDR3nt: TGTGCCATCCTCTCCTGGGGACAGGGTAGAAGCAATGAGCAGTTCTTC

v_gene: TRBV7-9
d_gene: NA
len: 14
j_gene: TRBJ1-2
abundance: NA
CDR3aa: CASSLGSANYGYTF
CDR3nt: TGTGCCAGCAGCTTAGGATCGGCTAACTATGGCTACACCTTC

v_gene: TRBV19
d_gene: NA
len: 16
j_gene: TRBJ2-3
abundance: once
CDR3aa: CASSISGTPSLDTQYF
CDR3nt: TGTGCCAGTAGTATTTCTGGGACTCCCTCATTGGATACGCAGTATTTT

v_gene: TRBV10-3
d_gene: NA
len: 14
j_gene: TRBJ1-2
abundance: once
CDR3aa: CAISERNASYGYTF
CDR3nt: TGTGCCATCAGTGAGAGGAACGCAAGCTATGGCTACACCTTC

v_gene: TRBV27
d_gene: NA
len: 12
j_gene: TRBJ1-2
abundance: NA
CDR3aa: CASSSGAYGYTF
CDR3nt: TGTGCCAGCAGCTCCGGGGCTTATGGCTACACCTTC

v_gene: TRBV5-1
d_gene: TRBD1
len: 14
j_gene: TRBJ2-1
abundance: NA
CDR3aa: CASSLGQGANEQFF
CDR3nt: TGCGCCAGCAGCCTAGGACAGGGGGCAAATGAGCAGTTCTTC

v_gene: TRBV2
d_gene: TRBD2
len: 16
j_gene: TRBJ2-1
abundance: NA
CDR3aa: CASSVSSGGEDNEQFF
CDR3nt: TGTGCCAGCAGTGTCTCCTCGGGGGGGGAAGACAATGAGCAGTTCTTC

v_gene: TRBV29-1
d_gene: TRBD2
len: 17
j_gene: TRBJ2-1
abundance: NA
CDR3aa: CSVEVGTSGKWNNEQFF
CDR3nt: TGCAGCGTTGAAGTAGGGACTAGCGGAAAATGGAACAATGAGCAGTTCTTC

v_gene: TRBV14
d_gene: TRBD1
len: 16
j_gene: TRBJ2-3
abundance: NA
CDR3aa: CASSLVPGQGLHTQYF
CDR3nt: TGTGCCAGCAGCCTCGTCCCGGGACAGGGGTTACATACGCAGTATTTT

v_gene: TRBV19
d_gene: NA
len: 17
j_gene: TRBJ2-6
abundance: NA
CDR3aa: CASSIGLESSGANVLTF
CDR3nt: TGTGCCAGTAGTATAGGACTCGAGAGCTCTGGGGCCAACGTCCTGACTTTC

v_gene: TRBV27
d_gene: NA
len: 14
j_gene: TRBJ1-5
abundance: NA
CDR3aa: CASSAQDPGRPQHF
CDR3nt: TGTGCCAGCAGTGCACAGGACCCAGGTCGGCCCCAGCATTTT

v_gene: TRBV27
d_gene: TRBD2
len: 15
j_gene: TRBJ2-7
abundance: NA
CDR3aa: CASSPWTSGNYEQYF
CDR3nt: TGTGCCAGCAGTCCATGGACTAGCGGAAACTACGAGCAGTACTTC

v_gene: TRBV7-9
d_gene: NA
len: 16
j_gene: TRBJ1-2
abundance: NA
CDR3aa: CASSLGQERVNYGYTF
CDR3nt: TGTGCCAGCAGCTTAGGACAGGAGAGGGTGAACTATGGCTACACCTTC

v_gene: TRBV7-9
d_gene: NA
len: 13
j_gene: TRBJ1-5
abundance: few
CDR3aa: CASSQDTTRPQHF
CDR3nt: TGTGCCAGCAGCCAGGACACGACGCGGCCCCAGCATTTT

v_gene: TRBV7-9
d_gene: TRBD1
len: 17
j_gene: TRBJ1-2
abundance: NA
CDR3aa: CASSPEGAGFYLYGYTF
CDR3nt: TGTGCCAGCAGCCCCGAGGGGGCGGGATTTTATTTGTATGGCTACACCTTC

v_gene: TRBV28
d_gene: TRBD2
len: 16
j_gene: TRBJ2-3
abundance: many
CDR3aa: CASHPEEAGGINTQYF
CDR3nt: TGTGCCAGCCACCCCGAGGAAGCGGGAGGGATTAATACGCAGTATTTT

v_gene: TRBV5-5
d_gene: TRBD2
len: 18
j_gene: TRBJ2-3
abundance: NA
CDR3aa: CASSLLTSGIRWGDTQYF
CDR3nt: TGTGCCAGCAGCTTGTTAACTAGCGGAATCAGGTGGGGAGATACGCAGTATTTT

v_gene: TRBV2
d_gene: NA
len: 17
j_gene: TRBJ2-2
abundance: NA
CDR3aa: CASSEILAGVNTGELFF
CDR3nt: TGTGCCAGCAGTGAAATATTGGCAGGGGTCAACACCGGGGAGCTGTTTTTT

v_gene: TRBV18
d_gene: NA
len: 14
j_gene: TRBJ1-2
abundance: NA
CDR3aa: CASSQGKSNYGYTF
CDR3nt: TGTGCCAGCTCACAAGGGAAGTCTAACTATGGCTACACCTTC

v_gene: TRBV7-9
d_gene: TRBD2
len: 18
j_gene: TRBJ2-4
abundance: NA
CDR3aa: CASSLQGRAGGSKNIQYF
CDR3nt: TGTGCCAGCAGCTTACAGGGAAGAGCGGGAGGGTCCAAAAACATTCAGTACTTC

v_gene: TRBV27
d_gene: NA
len: 13
j_gene: TRBJ2-2
abundance: NA
CDR3aa: CASSFPGSGELFF
CDR3nt: TGTGCCAGCAGTTTCCCGGGGTCCGGGGAGCTGTTTTTT

v_gene: TRBV11-2
d_gene: NA
len: 16
j_gene: TRBJ1-3
abundance: NA
CDR3aa: CASSFGRGAGGNTIYF
CDR3nt: TGTGCCAGCAGCTTTGGTAGGGGTGCCGGTGGAAACACCATATATTTT

v_gene: TRBV9
d_gene: NA
len: 15
j_gene: TRBJ2-7
abundance: NA
CDR3aa: CASSEEGGGVDEQYF
CDR3nt: TGTGCCAGCAGCGAGGAGGGAGGCGGGGTTGACGAGCAGTACTTC

v_gene: TRBV27
d_gene: NA
len: 14
j_gene: TRBJ1-4
abundance: NA
CDR3aa: CASSFAGDNEKLFF
CDR3nt: TGTGCCAGCAGTTTTGCGGGGGATAATGAAAAACTGTTTTTT

v_gene: TRBV5-1
d_gene: TRBD2
len: 17
j_gene: TRBJ2-2
abundance: NA
CDR3aa: CASSFRLRTSPTGELFF
CDR3nt: TGCGCCAGCAGCTTTCGTCTAAGGACTAGCCCTACCGGGGAGCTGTTTTTT

v_gene: TRBV7-2
d_gene: NA
len: 12
j_gene: TRBJ1-2
abundance: NA
CDR3aa: CASSLMGNGYTF
CDR3nt: TGTGCCAGCAGCTTAATGGGGAATGGCTACACCTTC

v_gene: TRBV4-1
d_gene: TRBD1
len: 16
j_gene: TRBJ2-7
abundance: NA
CDR3aa: CASSQEPGQGTYEQYF
CDR3nt: TGCGCCAGCAGCCAAGAGCCGGGACAGGGGACCTACGAGCAGTACTTC

v_gene: TRBV5-1
d_gene: NA
len: 17
j_gene: TRBJ2-6
abundance: once
CDR3aa: CASSLKGLDSGANVLTF
CDR3nt: TGCGCCAGCAGCTTGAAGGGGCTGGACTCTGGGGCCAACGTCCTGACTTTC

v_gene: TRBV9
d_gene: NA
len: 15
j_gene: TRBJ2-3
abundance: NA
CDR3aa: CASSPHRVDTDTQYF
CDR3nt: TGTGCCAGCAGCCCACACAGGGTAGACACAGATACGCAGTATTTT

v_gene: TRBV7-9
d_gene: NA
len: 18
j_gene: TRBJ2-2
abundance: NA
CDR3aa: CASSLAERLTPNTGELFF
CDR3nt: TGTGCCAGCAGCTTAGCGGAAAGGCTAACCCCGAACACCGGGGAGCTGTTTTTT

v_gene: TRBV27
d_gene: NA
len: 16
j_gene: TRBJ2-7
abundance: NA
CDR3aa: CASSLSIGHLIYEQYF
CDR3nt: TGTGCCAGCAGTTTATCAATCGGACACCTTATCTACGAGCAGTACTTC

v_gene: TRBV6-5
d_gene: NA
len: 14
j_gene: TRBJ2-2
abundance: NA
CDR3aa: CASKWEANTGELFF
CDR3nt: TGTGCCAGCAAATGGGAGGCTAACACCGGGGAGCTGTTTTTT

v_gene: TRBV7-9
d_gene: NA
len: 14
j_gene: TRBJ2-7
abundance: NA
CDR3aa: CASTGGVVAYEQYF
CDR3nt: TGTGCCAGCACTGGCGGAGTAGTGGCCTACGAGCAGTACTTC

v_gene: TRBV14
d_gene: NA
len: 14
j_gene: TRBJ2-3
abundance: once
CDR3aa: CASSPTGSTDTQYF
CDR3nt: TGTGCCAGCAGCCCTACAGGGTCCACAGATACGCAGTATTTT

v_gene: TRBV10-2
d_gene: TRBD1
len: 16
j_gene: TRBJ1-5
abundance: NA
CDR3aa: CASSESGTGGHQPQHF
CDR3nt: TGCGCCAGCAGTGAGTCAGGGACAGGGGGCCATCAGCCCCAGCATTTT

v_gene: TRBV9
d_gene: NA
len: 13
j_gene: TRBJ1-1
abundance: NA
CDR3aa: CASSLGANTEAFF
CDR3nt: TGTGCCAGCAGTTTGGGAGCGAACACTGAAGCTTTCTTT

v_gene: TRBV5-5
d_gene: TRBD2
len: 12
j_gene: TRBJ2-1
abundance: NA
CDR3aa: CASSSLAGEQFF
CDR3nt: TGTGCCAGCAGCTCACTAGCGGGTGAGCAGTTCTTC

v_gene: TRBV4-1
d_gene: NA
len: 13
j_gene: TRBJ2-4
abundance: NA
CDR3aa: CASSQVVKNIQYF
CDR3nt: TGCGCCAGCAGCCAAGTGGTCAAAAACATTCAGTACTTC

v_gene: TRBV6-5
d_gene: NA
len: 14
j_gene: TRBJ2-7
abundance: NA
CDR3aa: CASMGLTETYEQYF
CDR3nt: TGTGCCAGCATGGGCCTAACAGAAACCTACGAGCAGTACTTC

v_gene: TRBV19
d_gene: NA
len: 14
j_gene: TRBJ2-7
abundance: NA
CDR3aa: CASSLYIGLGEQYF
CDR3nt: TGTGCCAGTAGTCTTTACATAGGTCTAGGGGAGCAGTACTTC

v_gene: TRBV4-1
d_gene: NA
len: 14
j_gene: TRBJ2-3
abundance: NA
CDR3aa: CASSQDLGTDTQYF
CDR3nt: TGCGCCAGCAGCCAAGATCTAGGCACAGATACGCAGTATTTT

v_gene: TRBV7-8
d_gene: NA
len: 20
j_gene: TRBJ2-7
abundance: NA
CDR3aa: CASSLDRGYGKTAIVYEQYF
CDR3nt: TGTGCCAGCAGCTTAGACCGGGGCTACGGTAAAACGGCTATTGTCTACGAGCAGTACTTC

v_gene: TRBV7-9
d_gene: TRBD2
len: 16
j_gene: TRBJ2-5
abundance: NA
CDR3aa: CASSPWTSGDQETQYF
CDR3nt: TGTGCCAGCAGCCCGTGGACTAGCGGGGACCAAGAGACCCAGTACTTC

v_gene: TRBV13
d_gene: NA
len: 15
j_gene: TRBJ2-7
abundance: NA
CDR3aa: CASSPTSSSYYEQYF
CDR3nt: TGTGCCAGCAGCCCAACCTCAAGTTCTTACTACGAGCAGTACTTC

v_gene: TRBV18
d_gene: TRBD2
len: 14
j_gene: TRBJ2-7
abundance: NA
CDR3aa: CASSRSPGGDWPLF
CDR3nt: TGTGCCAGCTCACGATCGCCGGGAGGCGACTGGCCTCTCTTC

v_gene: TRBV21-1
d_gene: NA
len: 18
j_gene: TRBJ2-2
abundance: NA
CDR3aa: CASSKAGGLAGGAGELFF
CDR3nt: TGTGCCAGCAGCAAAGCGGGGGGACTAGCGGGAGGTGCCGGGGAGCTGTTTTTT

v_gene: TRBV6-1
d_gene: NA
len: 15
j_gene: TRBJ1-1
abundance: few
CDR3aa: CASSAMRTMNTEAFF
CDR3nt: TGTGCCAGCAGTGCGATGAGGACGATGAACACTGAAGCTTTCTTT

v_gene: TRBV29-1
d_gene: NA
len: 14
j_gene: TRBJ2-7
abundance: NA
CDR3aa: CSVEEGRSSYEQYF
CDR3nt: TGCAGCGTTGAAGAAGGGAGAAGCTCCTACGAGCAGTACTTC

v_gene: TRBV7-9
d_gene: NA
len: 13
j_gene: TRBJ2-2
abundance: NA
CDR3aa: CASHEGETGELFF
CDR3nt: TGTGCCAGCCACGAGGGAGAAACCGGGGAGCTGTTTTTT

v_gene: TRBV28
d_gene: TRBD1
len: 15
j_gene: TRBJ2-3
abundance: once
CDR3aa: CASSFSGQYTDTQYF
CDR3nt: TGTGCCAGCAGTTTTTCGGGACAGTACACAGATACGCAGTATTTT

v_gene: TRBV5-6
d_gene: NA
len: 14
j_gene: TRBJ2-1
abundance: once
CDR3aa: CASSYLSASMWQFF
CDR3nt: TGTGCCAGCAGTTACCTAAGCGCCAGTATGTGGCAGTTCTTC

v_gene: TRBV30
d_gene: NA
len: 13
j_gene: TRBJ1-1
abundance: NA
CDR3aa: CAWRAGGAFVTFF
CDR3nt: TGTGCCTGGAGGGCCGGTGGGGCTTTCGTGACTTTCTTT

v_gene: TRBV6-6
d_gene: NA
len: 16
j_gene: TRBJ2-5
abundance: NA
CDR3aa: CASSYARGGNQETQYF
CDR3nt: TGTGCCAGCAGTTACGCGAGGGGGGGGAACCAAGAGACCCAGTACTTC

v_gene: TRBV27
d_gene: TRBD2
len: 16
j_gene: TRBJ2-5
abundance: NA
CDR3aa: CASSGLARGIQETQYF
CDR3nt: TGTGCCAGCAGTGGACTAGCCAGGGGAATCCAAGAGACCCAGTACTTC

v_gene: TRBV11-2
d_gene: NA
len: 16
j_gene: TRBJ1-4
abundance: NA
CDR3aa: CASSLVLDRANEKLFF
CDR3nt: TGTGCCAGCAGCTTAGTTCTCGACCGAGCTAATGAAAAACTGTTTTTT